Many counts were recorded for the clone carrying this T cell receptor beta chain. This record comes from a study of shared clonotypes between healthy human individuals. Free of recent acute infections or vaccinations, the donors were healthy HIV-negative adults. Researchers drew on approximately 92 million PBMCs for genomic DNA from unsorted samples. Researchers divided each subset's genomic DNA evenly across several immunoSEQ plates. In the original analysis: Sequence data from immunoSEQ were junction-only and lacked quality scores; consequently, filtering differed. TCRdb's table, derived via immunoSEQ multiplex PCR, lists solely in-frame clones and lacks some. V and J calls and clone size follow that table, whereas D and trimming were derived from the DNA. The top ten hold about 12% of the sample, which has about 490,000 clones, 78% seen once. V lost 1 base, J lost 5 bases, and 12 bases lay in between. This CDR3 is 15 amino acids long. Germline V gives CDR1 SGHTA, CDR2 FQGTGA.

Sequencing used PBMCs. The source of this sequence is a middle-aged woman in good health. Some clones in this sample may be carry-over from other donors' samples. J is TRBJ2-1 and V is TRBV7-3; a weak D match, TRBD2 (6 bases). CDR3 amino acids: CASSLSGTLNNEQFF. For the CDR3, the DNA is TGTGCCAGCAGCTTAAGCGGGACTTTAAACAATGAGCAGTTCTTC.